The clone carrying this TCR beta chain was seen just once. No antigen is known for it. This CDR3 is also generated by other DNA sequences in the sample. The authors ran the assay at deep level. The repertoire was sequenced with immunoSEQ multiplex PCR; TCRdb's copy has only in-frame clones and lacks some. Of 2.3 million or so clones detected, over 90% appear once; the ten largest clones hold roughly 0.36%. This entry belongs to a study of shared clonotypes between healthy human individuals. V lost 1 base and J lost 1, with 10 bases in between. Looked up from germline, CDR1 is KGHSH and CDR2 is LQKENI. This CDR3 has 15 residues. Whole-study results and caveats: Some naive CD4 clonotypes, 4.5% to 5.5%, turned up in common across several donors. Incomplete sequencing of sorted subsets was indicated by rarefaction despite large depth. It was the non-shared clonotypes that had lower generation probabilities than clonotypes shared by all four donors.

This TCR was sampled from a man aged 18 to 29 in good health. Some clones in this sample may be carry-over from other donors' samples. Sequencing used naive CD4+ T cells from PBMCs. The sample's subset: CD45RA+ positively selected. This chain uses TRBV18 with TRBJ2-5; D ambiguous. The CDR3 is CASSPRAGSQETQYF. Written as DNA, the CDR3 is TGTGCCAGCTCACCACGGGCCGGATCCCAAGAGACCCAGTACTTC.